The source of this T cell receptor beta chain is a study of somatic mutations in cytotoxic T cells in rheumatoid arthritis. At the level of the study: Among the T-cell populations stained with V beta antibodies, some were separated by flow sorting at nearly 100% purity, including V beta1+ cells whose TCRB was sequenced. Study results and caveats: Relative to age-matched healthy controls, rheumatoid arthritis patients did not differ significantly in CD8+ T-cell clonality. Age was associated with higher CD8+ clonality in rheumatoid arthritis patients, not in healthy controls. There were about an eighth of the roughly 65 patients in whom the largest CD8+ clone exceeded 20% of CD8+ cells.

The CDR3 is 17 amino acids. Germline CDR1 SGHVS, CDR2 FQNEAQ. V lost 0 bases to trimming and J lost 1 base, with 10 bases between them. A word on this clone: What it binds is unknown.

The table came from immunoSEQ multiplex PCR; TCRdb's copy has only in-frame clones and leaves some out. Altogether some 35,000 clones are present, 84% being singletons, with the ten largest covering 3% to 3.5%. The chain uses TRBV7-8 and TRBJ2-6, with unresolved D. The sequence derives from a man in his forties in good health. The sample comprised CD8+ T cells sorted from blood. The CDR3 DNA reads TGTGCCAGCAGCTTAGCGCTTATAGAATCTGGGGCCAACGTCCTGACTTTC. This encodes CASSLALIESGANVLTF. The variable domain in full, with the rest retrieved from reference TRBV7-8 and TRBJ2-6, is GAGVSQSPRYKVAKRGQDVALRCDPISGHVSLFWYQQALGQGPEFLTYFQNEAQLDKSGLPSDRFFAERPEGSVSTLKIQRTQQEDSAVYLCASSLALIESGANVLTFGAGSRLTVL.